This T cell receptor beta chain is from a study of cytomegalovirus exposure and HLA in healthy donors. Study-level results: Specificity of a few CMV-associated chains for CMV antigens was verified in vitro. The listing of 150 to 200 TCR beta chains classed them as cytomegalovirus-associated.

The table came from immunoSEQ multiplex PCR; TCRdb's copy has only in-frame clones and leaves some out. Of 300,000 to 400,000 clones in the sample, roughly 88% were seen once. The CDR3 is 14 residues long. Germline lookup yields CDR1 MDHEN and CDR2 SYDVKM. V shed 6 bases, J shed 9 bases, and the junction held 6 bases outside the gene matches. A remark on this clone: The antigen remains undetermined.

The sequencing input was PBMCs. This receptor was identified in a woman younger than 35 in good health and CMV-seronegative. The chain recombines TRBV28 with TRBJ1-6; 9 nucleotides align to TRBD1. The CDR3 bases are TGTGCCAGCAGCCGCCGGGACAGGGCTTCACCCCTCCACTTT. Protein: CASSRRDRASPLHF.